Below are 12 T cell receptor beta chains sequenced from a single sample in a study of CD8+ T cells in alopecia areata listed by TCRdb under 2018. The time point tag for this specimen amounts to: baseline before oral tofacitinib. The library relied on the immunoSEQ multiplex PCR assay. To provide template for TCR sequencing, every sample had RNA extracted and reverse transcribed into cDNA. The source is immuneACCESS, and TCRdb retained only in-frame sequences with V and J called. Part of the clones is not carried over; for the studies checked, unresolved V genes explain less than half of this, and the remainder is unexplained. The sample records roughly 130,000 clones, around 50% of which are singletons. The top ten clones comprise 4.5% of the sample. The starting material was CD4+ T cells sorted from blood, obtained at week 0. The receptors stem from a human donor with alopecia areata.

This clone was detected a few times. The V and J genes are TRBV5-1 and TRBJ2-5, with 7 bases lining up with TRBD1. Per the germline V gene, CDR1 is SGHRS and CDR2 is YFSETQ. This CDR3 comprises 14 residues. Trimming removed 4 bases from V and 3 bases from J; junction bases left unmatched: 6. The DNA for the CDR3 is TGCGCCAGCAGCCTTGGACAGGCCAAAGAGACCCAGTACTTC. Translating it yields CASSLGQAKETQYF.

This clone was detected only a few times. The chain combines TRBV7-2 with TRBJ1-2; 8 bases match TRBD1. The CDR3 contains 16 residues. With V trimmed by 0 bases and J by 2 bases, 5 bases remained unmatched. Germline V gene data show CDR1 as SGHTA and CDR2 as FQGNSA. The DNA for the CDR3 is TGTGCCAGCAGCTTAGCGCGCCAGGGGGCGAACTATGGCTACACCTTC. Its protein is CASSLARQGANYGYTF.

This chain joins TRBV4-3 and TRBJ2-3, with 11 bases identical to TRBD2. Germline-derived CDR1 and CDR2 are LGHNA and YSLEER. J lost 4 bases, V lost 0 bases, and 3 bases had no gene match. This CDR3 is built from 16 residues. The CDR3 DNA follows: TGCGCCAGCAGCCAAGATCTACTAGCGGGGGCAGATACGCAGTATTTT. Translated, it gives CASSQDLLAGADTQYF.

This chain links TRBV14 with TRBJ1-5, with TRBD1 matching over 7 bases. CDR3 size: 20 residues. J was trimmed by 6 bases and V by 3 bases; bases with no gene match: 23. Looked up from germline, CDR1 is SGHDN and CDR2 is FVKESK. The CDR3 region is CASSHLLGPTGLENSQPQHF. CDR3 coding DNA: TGTGCCAGCAGCCATCTCTTGGGTCCGACAGGGCTGGAGAATAGTCAGCCCCAGCATTTT. The variable domain in full, completed from reference TRBV14 and TRBJ1-5, reads EAGVTQFPSHSVIEKGQTVTLRCDPISGHDNLYWYRRVMGKEIKFLLHFVKESKQDESGMPNNRFLAERTGGTYSTLKVQPAELEDSGVYFCASSHLLGPTGLENSQPQHFGDGTRLSIL.

The rearrangement joins TRBV4-3 to TRBJ2-2; D unresolved. CDR1 LGHNA and CDR2 YSLEER come from the germline V gene. The ends were cut back, 0 bases at V and 2 bases at J, with 10 bases in the middle. CDR3 length: 16 amino acids. Written as DNA, the CDR3 is TGCGCCAGCAGCCAAGAGGTAGCAGGTAACACCGGGGAGCTGTTTTTT. Its translation: CASSQEVAGNTGELFF.

In DNA form, the CDR3 reads TGTGCCAGTAGTGCCCGCGGGGCGGGCACTGAAGCTTTCTTT. Translated: CASSARGAGTEAFF. The chain recombines TRBV19 with TRBJ1-1, with a possible D match to TRBD1 (5 bases). Trimming stripped 5 bases from V and 4 bases from J, with 14 bases between. Germline V gene lookup returns CDR1 LNHDA and CDR2 SQIVND (reference sequence). The CDR3 length is 14 residues.

J is TRBJ2-7 and V is TRBV15, with D hard to call. In germline, CDR1 is LNHNV, CDR2 YYDKDF (reference sequence). CDR3 size: 13 residues. V shed 0 bases and J shed 4 bases, with 7 bases lying between them. CDR3 region: CATSREVEYEQYF. The CDR3 DNA reads TGTGCCACCAGCAGAGAGGTAGAGTACGAGCAGTACTTC. Drawing the rest from reference TRBV15 and TRBJ2-7, the complete variable domain is DAMVIQNPRYQVTQFGKPVTLSCSQTLNHNVMYWYQQKSSQAPKLLFHYYDKDFNNEADTPDNFQSRRPNTSFCFLDIRSPGLGDTAMYLCATSREVEYEQYFGPGTRLTVT.

The gene calls are TRBV6-6 and TRBJ2-3, with 9 nucleotides matching TRBD1. CDR1 and CDR2 (germline): MNHNY, SVGAGI (reference sequence). CDR3 length equals 15 residues. The trim removed 6 bases at V and 4 bases at J, leaving 8 bases unmatched. The CDR3 DNA reads TGTGCCAGCAGAGGACCGGGACAGGGTTCAGATACGCAGTATTTT. Translated: CASRGPGQGSDTQYF.

The chain recombines TRBV27 with TRBJ2-7, with D uncertain. The CDR3 runs to 15 residues. V shed 2 bases and J shed 9 bases, with 20 bases lying between them. CDR1 MNHEY and CDR2 SMNVEV come from the germline V gene (reference sequence). DNA for the CDR3: TGTGCCAGCAGTTTAAGTAGTGTCTCGGAGTATGGGCAGTACTTC. Encoded protein: CASSLSSVSEYGQYF.

J is TRBJ1-2 and V is TRBV7-2, with a weak D call TRBD1 (6 bases). Deletions cut 2 bases from V and 10 bases from J, with 17 bases between. Germline assignment: CDR1 SGHTA and CDR2 FQGNSA. The CDR3 extends over 14 amino acids. CDR3 loop: CASSLSAGEVDYTF. The CDR3 nucleotides read TGTGCCAGCAGCTTATCTGCAGGGGAGGTGGACTACACCTTC.

This sequence joins TRBV30 and TRBJ1-6; maybe TRBD1 (5 bases). Germline V gene data show CDR1 as GTSNPN and CDR2 as SVGIG (reference sequence). The CDR3 has 15 amino acids. V was trimmed by 2 bases and J by 6 bases, leaving 14 bases between them. CDR3 sequence: CAWSPRRGSNSPLHF. The CDR3 DNA sequence: TGTGCCTGGAGTCCCCGACGGGGGAGTAATTCACCCCTCCACTTT.

This chain links TRBV6-1 with TRBJ1-6; D may be TRBD1 (6 bases). Germline CDR1 is MNHNS and CDR2 is SASEGT. The V and J ends lost 2 bases and 9 bases respectively, with 11 bases between them. The CDR3 loop spans 14 amino acids. CDR3 sequence: CASSEIDRSSPLHF. Here the CDR3 DNA reads TGTGCCAGCAGTGAAATAGACAGGAGTTCACCCCTCCACTTT.